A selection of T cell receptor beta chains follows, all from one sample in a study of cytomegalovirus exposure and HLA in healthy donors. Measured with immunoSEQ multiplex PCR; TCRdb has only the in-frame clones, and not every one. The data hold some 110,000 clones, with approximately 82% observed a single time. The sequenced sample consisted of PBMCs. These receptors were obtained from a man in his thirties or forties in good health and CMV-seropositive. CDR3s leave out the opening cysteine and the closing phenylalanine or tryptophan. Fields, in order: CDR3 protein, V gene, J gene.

ASSSLGGREKLF,TRBV7-9,TRBJ1-4
ASSSTGGDTQY,TRBV6-5,TRBJ2-3
TSSQDSGGADTQY,TRBV1,TRBJ2-3
ASGGGAGYT,TRBV30,TRBJ1-2
ASSLMTSGGADTQY,TRBV5-1,TRBJ2-3
SSSSTTGYYEQY,TRBV7-9,TRBJ2-7
SVGSRVRDTEAF,TRBV29-1,TRBJ1-1
ASSDLVRGIEQY,TRBV2,TRBJ2-7
ASSSSGGGYTIY,TRBV5-1,TRBJ1-3
ASSTASGREGPQETQY,TRBV23-1,TRBJ2-5
ASSRSGTSGNNEQF,TRBV5-1,TRBJ2-1
ASSYGLVEEETQY,TRBV5-1,TRBJ2-5
ASSLRGDTPSGANVLT,TRBV4-2,TRBJ2-6
SVVGGDSNQPQH,TRBV29-1,TRBJ1-5
ASSYPPGGVNEQF,TRBV6-5,TRBJ2-1
AWSFGIRGTEAF,TRBV30,TRBJ1-1
ASSATSWETQY,TRBV6-5,TRBJ2-5
SVGTGELF,TRBV29-1,TRBJ2-2
ASSLSRGQGDSPLH,TRBV5-1,TRBJ1-6
ASSLAKGSADTQY,TRBV5-4,TRBJ2-3
ASSLDRPAGGYT,TRBV5-1,TRBJ1-2